These 29 T cell receptor beta chains were all obtained from the same sample, sequenced in a study of cytotoxic CD8 clonotypes in ibrutinib-treated CLL. Profiled with immunoSEQ multiplex PCR; TCRdb holds only in-frame clones, not every one. The sample carries roughly 190,000 clones, around 70% recorded once. The material was PBMCs, obtained after 24 months of ibrutinib treatment. These receptors all stem from a human donor with chronic lymphocytic leukemia.

This clone was detected a few times. The V call is TRBV18, the J call TRBJ2-2; TRBD2 matches 13 bases. Unmatched junction bases numbered 5, after V lost 5 bases and J lost 5 bases. The CDR3 loop spans 16 amino acids. Germline assignment: CDR1 KGHSH and CDR2 LQKENI. The CDR3 spells CASSSRLAGGTGELFF. The CDR3 DNA reads as TGTGCCAGCTCAAGTCGACTAGCGGGAGGTACCGGGGAGCTGTTTTTT. The full variable domain, completed using reference TRBV18 and TRBJ2-2, is NAGVMQNPRHLVRRRGQEARLRCSPMKGHSHVYWYRQLPEEGLKFMVYLQKENIIDESGMPKERFSAEFPKEGPSILRIQQVVRGDSAAYFCASSSRLAGGTGELFFGEGSRLTVL.

This chain uses TRBV4-1 with TRBJ2-7, with 10 bases fitting TRBD1. The V segment lost 4 bases and the J segment 5 bases; nucleotides outside the gene matches: 5. The germline gives CDR1 MGHRA, CDR2 YSYEKL. The CDR3 spans 14 residues. The CDR3 is CASSRRQGAHEQYF. CDR3 DNA: TGCGCCAGCAGCCGCCGACAGGGGGCCCACGAGCAGTACTTC.

The chain combines TRBV9 with TRBJ1-3; the D is unclear. V shed 2 bases and J shed 1 base, with 10 bases lying between them. The CDR3 loop spans 15 amino acids. Germline loops: CDR1 SGDLS, CDR2 YYNGEE. CDR3 sequence: CASSVGSLSGNTIYF. For the CDR3, the DNA is TGTGCCAGCAGCGTGGGAAGTCTTTCTGGAAACACCATATATTTT.

The rearrangement links TRBV7-2 to TRBJ2-5; D is undetermined. The CDR3 is 11 amino acids. V was pared by 5 bases and J by 5 bases, with 6 bases between. CDR1 SGHTA and CDR2 FQGNSA come from the germline V gene. CDR3 nucleotide sequence: TGTGCCAGCAGCGCGATGGAGACCCAGTACTTC. It translates to CASSAMETQYF.

The chain recombines TRBV13 with TRBJ2-3, with TRBD2 matching 9 bases. Germline V gene lookup returns CDR1 PRHDT and CDR2 FYEKMQ (reference sequence). CDR3 size: 15 residues. V lost 6 bases and J lost 12; bases outside the gene matches: 16. Here the CDR3 DNA reads TGTGCCAGCAGACCGGGGCGGGAGGGCCTGTTACGCCAGTATTTT. This codes for CASRPGREGLLRQYF.

This clone has just one count. The chain employs TRBV27 and TRBJ1-4; D remains ambiguous. The CDR3 consists of 14 residues. Germline CDR1 is MNHEY and CDR2 is SMNVEV (reference sequence). V was shortened by 3 bases and J by 3 bases, with 8 bases between the two germline ends. Here the CDR3 DNA reads TGTGCCAGCAGTTTGTCAGGCGCTAATGAAAAACTGTTTTTT. Encoded protein: CASSLSGANEKLFF.

The rearrangement links TRBV27 to TRBJ2-1; 10 positions agree with TRBD1. The germline V gene encodes CDR1 MNHEY and CDR2 SMNVEV (reference sequence). V shed 7 bases and J 4 bases; nucleotides not matched to a gene: 16. This CDR3 contains 18 residues. The CDR3 nucleotides are TGTGCCAGCACCTGGGACAGGGGCCCCCAGGCCCATTACAATGAGCAGTTCTTC. Protein: CASTWDRGPQAHYNEQFF.

The sample holds a few counts of this clone. The chain joins TRBV6-5 to TRBJ1-4; no definite D call. This CDR3 is 15 amino acids long. Germline V gives CDR1 MNHEY, CDR2 SVGAGI. Trimming cost V 5 bases and J 0 bases, with 10 bases left between them. CDR3 DNA: TGTGCCAGCAGTCGGCAGTCCTCAACTAATGAAAAACTGTTTTTT. This encodes CASSRQSSTNEKLFF.

The chain uses TRBV9 and TRBJ1-2; D unresolved. Germline V gene lookup returns CDR1 SGDLS and CDR2 YYNGEE. The CDR3 length is 14 residues. The V gene lost 4 bases and the J gene lost 1 base, with 11 bases spanning the gap. CDR3 sequence reads: CASSPRGVNYGYTF. CDR3 sequence (DNA): TGTGCCAGCAGCCCCCGTGGAGTTAACTATGGCTACACCTTC.

The CDR3: CASSQGLAESNEQFF. The CDR3 nucleotides read TGTGCCAGCAGCCAAGGACTAGCGGAGTCCAATGAGCAGTTCTTC. The chain carries TRBV7-3 and TRBJ2-1; the match to TRBD2 covers 10 bases. The V and J ends lost 5 bases and 6 bases, in that order; junction bases with no gene match: 7. The CDR3 extends over 15 amino acids. The germline V gene has CDR1 SGHTA and CDR2 FQGTGA.

The rearrangement joins TRBV4-2 to TRBJ2-7; no definite D call. Germline V lookup: CDR1 LGHNA, CDR2 YNFKEQ. This CDR3 has 15 residues. Trimming cost V 0 bases and J 3 bases, with 12 bases left between them. CDR3 protein: CASSQEGRSVYEQYF. In nucleotides, the CDR3 is TGTGCCAGCAGCCAAGAAGGACGGAGTGTCTACGAGCAGTACTTC.

The rearrangement links TRBV7-8 to TRBJ2-1; TRBD2 agrees at 7 bases. V lost 5 bases and J lost 8; bases outside the gene matches: 15. The CDR3 is made up of 16 amino acids. Germline V CDR1 and CDR2: SGHVS, FQNEAQ. The CDR3: CASSISRWEGRYEQFF. The CDR3 DNA sequence: TGTGCCAGCAGCATAAGTAGGTGGGAGGGCCGTTATGAGCAGTTCTTC. Based on the CDR3 plus reference TRBV7-8 and TRBJ2-1, the full variable domain is GAGVSQSPRYKVAKRGQDVALRCDPISGHVSLFWYQQALGQGPEFLTYFQNEAQLDKSGLPSDRFFAERPEGSVSTLKIQRTQQEDSAVYLCASSISRWEGRYEQFFGPGTRLTVL.

The count of this clone is one. The chain links TRBV9 to TRBJ2-1; 16 nucleotides agree with TRBD2. With 3 bases clipped from V and 0 bases from J, the junction kept 12 bases outside the gene matches. Germline V gene data show CDR1 as SGDLS and CDR2 as YYNGEE. There are 21 residues in the CDR3. The CDR3 protein is CASSEGLAGGGILGSYNEQFF. In DNA, the CDR3 is TGTGCCAGCAGCGAGGGACTAGCGGGAGGGGGGATACTGGGCTCCTACAATGAGCAGTTCTTC.

This chain uses TRBV6-6 with TRBJ1-1; tentative D call: TRBD1 (6 bases). The CDR3 loop spans 15 amino acids. Trimming removed 5 bases at V and 4 bases at J, with 17 bases between. Looked up from germline, CDR1 is MNHNY and CDR2 is SVGAGI (reference sequence). CDR3: CASSPVRGATTEAFF. DNA of the CDR3: TGTGCCAGCAGTCCCGTTCGGGGGGCGACCACTGAAGCTTTCTTT.

The chain uses TRBV12-5 and TRBJ2-1, with TRBD2 matching over 12 bases. The CDR3 is 16 residues long. The germline CDR1 and CDR2 sequences are LGHNT and FRNRAP. Germline trimming cut 3 bases from V and 2 bases from J; bases unmatched to any gene: 2. The DNA for the CDR3 is TGTGCTAGTGGTTTTTCTAGCGGGAGGGCCTACAATGAGCAGTTCTTC. Residues: CASGFSSGRAYNEQFF.

This clone was found a few times. This chain uses TRBV7-2 with TRBJ1-4; the D is unclear. The CDR3 runs to 13 residues. V shed 7 bases and J shed 6 bases, with 12 bases lying between them. Germline V gene lookup returns CDR1 SGHTA and CDR2 FQGNSA. The CDR3 here is CASTPRVYEKLFF. CDR3 nucleotides: TGTGCCAGCACGCCCCGGGTTTATGAAAAACTGTTTTTT.

The chain couples TRBV5-8 to TRBJ2-2; the match to TRBD1 covers 9 bases. Germline CDR1 reads SGHTS; CDR2 reads YDEGEE. The CDR3 is 14 residues long. J was trimmed by 6 bases and V by 4 bases; bases with no gene match: 4. DNA of the CDR3: TGTGCCAGCAGCCGCTACAGGGGGCCCGGGGAGCTGTTTTTT. This translates into CASSRYRGPGELFF.

CDR3 nucleotides: TGTGCCAGCAGTATAAGAACCGGGACTTTGAACACTGAAGCTTTCTTT. It translates to CASSIRTGTLNTEAFF. The V call is TRBV28, the J call TRBJ1-1; perhaps TRBD1 as D (5 bases). Germline V gene data show CDR1 as MDHEN and CDR2 as SYDVKM. There are 16 residues in the CDR3. V gave up 5 bases and J gave up 0 bases, with 16 bases separating them.

V usage is TRBV6-5 and J usage is TRBJ2-2, with D unresolved. The ends were cut back, 2 bases at V and 5 bases at J, with 3 bases in the middle. Germline V lookup: CDR1 MNHEY, CDR2 SVGAGI. The length of the CDR3 is 12 residues. The CDR3 protein is CASSYETGELFF. CDR3 nucleotides: TGTGCCAGCAGTTACGAGACCGGGGAGCTGTTTTTT.

The V gene is TRBV18, the J gene TRBJ2-2, with TRBD1 matching over 8 bases. The CDR3 spans 16 residues. Germline V gives CDR1 KGHSH, CDR2 LQKENI. Germline trimming cut 5 bases from V and 0 bases from J; bases unmatched to any gene: 5. The CDR3 loop is CASSTRTGTNTGELFF. CDR3 coding DNA: TGTGCCAGCTCAACCCGGACAGGGACGAACACCGGGGAGCTGTTTTTT. The full variable domain, in which reference TRBV18 and TRBJ2-2 provide the parts outside the CDR3, is NAGVMQNPRHLVRRRGQEARLRCSPMKGHSHVYWYRQLPEEGLKFMVYLQKENIIDESGMPKERFSAEFPKEGPSILRIQQVVRGDSAAYFCASSTRTGTNTGELFFGEGSRLTVL.

J is TRBJ2-6 and V is TRBV30, with 12 bases aligning to TRBD1. The CDR3 loop spans 18 amino acids. J was trimmed by 4 bases and V by 2 bases; bases with no gene match: 9. CDR1 is GTSNPN and CDR2 is SVGIG in the germline V gene (reference sequence). The CDR3 is CAWSPPGQGAPGANVLTF. CDR3 DNA: TGTGCCTGGAGTCCCCCGGGACAGGGGGCGCCAGGGGCCAACGTCCTGACTTTC.

This clone was seen only once. The chain couples TRBV4-1 to TRBJ2-3; 8 bases are shared with TRBD2. The germline gives CDR1 MGHRA, CDR2 YSYEKL. The CDR3 totals 18 residues. V shed 8 bases and J 2 bases; nucleotides not matched to a gene: 18. CDR3 sequence: CASARSPETSAHTDTQYF. The DNA for the CDR3 is TGCGCCAGCGCCCGGTCCCCGGAGACTAGCGCACACACAGATACGCAGTATTTT.

The chain couples TRBV19 to TRBJ2-1; D possibly corresponds to TRBD2 (6 bases). Trimming left V 4 bases short and J 7 bases short, with 20 bases between. The CDR3 has 16 residues. From germline, CDR1 is LNHDA and CDR2 SQIVND (reference sequence). The CDR3 loop is CASSRGVRVALNEQFF. The DNA for the CDR3 is TGTGCCAGTAGTAGGGGGGTCAGAGTAGCCCTAAATGAGCAGTTCTTC.

This chain uses TRBV18 with TRBJ1-5; TRBD1 aligns across 8 bases. The V gene end was trimmed by 2 bases and the J gene end by 5 bases; junction bases not matched to a gene: 5. There are 15 residues in the CDR3. CDR1 and CDR2 (germline): KGHSH, LQKENI. The CDR3 reads CASSPNRGSDQPQHF. CDR3 coding DNA: TGTGCCAGCTCACCAAACAGGGGGTCGGATCAGCCCCAGCATTTT.

Concerning this clone itself: Mismatch with germline at one junction end may stem from a read error. The chain links TRBV19 to TRBJ1-5; 10 nucleotides match TRBD1. Germline CDR1 and CDR2: LNHDA and SQIVND (reference sequence). The CDR3 contains 11 residues. CDR3 nucleotides: TGTGCCAGCGGGACAGGGGCCCACCCGAGTTTT. Translated: CASGTGAHPSF.

This chain connects TRBV5-1 to TRBJ2-1; D may be TRBD1 (5 bases). The CDR3 loop spans 14 amino acids. Germline values: CDR1 SGHRS, CDR2 YFSETQ. Trimming stripped 0 bases from V and 4 bases from J, with 8 bases between. Here the CDR3 DNA reads TGCGCCAGCAGCTTGGGACAGCAATACAATGAGCAGTTCTTC. Protein: CASSLGQQYNEQFF. Using reference TRBV5-1 and TRBJ2-1 for the parts outside the CDR3, the full variable domain is KAGVTQTPRYLIKTRGQQVTLSCSPISGHRSVSWYQQTPGQGLQFLFEYFSETQRNKGNFPGRFSGRQFSNSRSEMNVSTLELGDSALYLCASSLGQQYNEQFFGPGTRLTVL.

This chain connects TRBV10-3 to TRBJ1-1, with D possibly TRBD1 on 6 matching bases. CDR1 ENHRY and CDR2 SYGVKD come from the germline V gene. The CDR3 runs 14 residues. Trimming left V 10 bases short and J 4 bases short, with 19 bases between. In DNA, the CDR3 is TGTGCCACCTACTCTCAGGGGCCCGTCACTGAAGCTTTCTTT. The encoded protein is CATYSQGPVTEAFF.

The J gene is TRBJ2-7, the V gene TRBV4-3, with 11 bases lining up with TRBD1. Germline V gene data show CDR1 as LGHNA and CDR2 as YSLEER. Trimming cost V 2 bases and J 3 bases; bases outside gene matches: 9. The CDR3 consists of 17 residues. The DNA for the CDR3 is TGCGCCAGCAGCCAAAGGTCGATCGGGACAGGGGGCTACGAGCAGTACTTC. Translated, it gives CASSQRSIGTGGYEQYF.

The rearrangement joins TRBV7-9 to TRBJ2-4; either TRBD1 or TRBD2 may fit D (5 bases each). The germline V and J ends were trimmed by 1 base and 6 bases, with 7 bases remaining between them. CDR3 length: 13 residues. The V gene's germline CDR1 is SEHNR and CDR2 FQNEAQ (reference sequence). Written as DNA, the CDR3 is TGTGCCAGCAGCTTAGATGGGGGAAACATTCAGTACTTC. Encoded protein: CASSLDGGNIQYF.